Sequencing of this TCR beta chain was carried out in a study of T cells in Graves' hyperthyroidism and ophthalmopathy. Study results and caveats: The model's output predicted ophthalmopathy at a median of around 6.9 months prior to onset. By a 13 V-J model, ophthalmopathy was set apart from stable hyperthyroidism.

Inclusion characteristics of ophthalmopathy patients comprised a Clinical Activity Score of at least 3, a NOSPECS grade of at least 4, and duration under 3 months. Diagnostic assessment was based on clinical symptoms, serum thyroxine and TRAb, thyroid ultrasound and orbital computed tomography. This clonotype was seen a handful of times. Its antigen is currently unknown. Germline assignment: CDR1 GTSNPN and CDR2 SVGIG (reference sequence). The ends lost 3 bases at V and 3 bases at J; junction bases unmatched: 2. This CDR3 comprises 13 residues. TCR beta CDR3 sequences were amplified from RNA transcripts. TCR CDR3 regions were first amplified by RT-PCR with HTBI primers. TCRdb reprocessed the multiplex PCR reads with MiXCR, giving one entry per CDR3 protein. The sample has more than 350,000 distinct CDR3 sequences; roughly 15% are singletons.

The rearrangement uses TRBV30 and TRBJ1-2; 9 bases fit TRBD1. The receptor was isolated from a woman aged 60-70 years with Graves' ophthalmopathy. Material for sequencing was blood. As DNA, the CDR3 is TGTGCCTGGAGGGACAGGGGAGACTATGGCTACACCTTC. It yields the protein CAWRDRGDYGYTF.